This T cell receptor (beta chain) was identified during a study of cytomegalovirus exposure and HLA in healthy donors. At the level of the study: The same platform was used for the 130 or so validation repertoires and the 650 to 800 first-cohort repertoires, a later analysis reported.

Whole-study findings and limits: The authors enumerated over 150 TCR beta chains as linked to cytomegalovirus. Usually a TCR sequence was rare, but some public TCRs were found in many donors. Reportedly, cytomegalovirus status was diagnosed with high sensitivity and specificity.

This clone has only one observation. Its specificity is not known. The assay was immunoSEQ multiplex PCR, and TCRdb's table has in-frame clones only and misses some. The sample holds about 220,000 clones, over 80% seen once. The origin of this receptor is a woman younger than 45 in good health and CMV-seropositive. Material for sequencing was PBMCs.

CDR3 sequence: CASSDPWTGGTYEQYF. The CDR3 DNA sequence: TGTGCCAGCAGCGACCCATGGACAGGGGGCACCTACGAGCAGTACTTC. The chain has TRBV9 and TRBJ2-7; TRBD1 agrees at 11 bases. In germline, CDR1 is SGDLS, CDR2 YYNGEE. J was trimmed by 2 bases and V by 3 bases; bases with no gene match: 7. The CDR3 consists of 16 residues.